This TCR beta chain was observed in a study of Graves' ophthalmopathy and Graves' hyperthyroidism. There are many counts of this clonotype. Amplifying from RNA transcripts, the study obtained TCR beta CDR3 regions. RT-PCR in the first round used HTBI primers; a second-round multiplex PCR followed. TCRdb reprocessed the multiplex PCR reads with MiXCR, giving one entry per CDR3 protein. The profile shows hundreds of thousands of distinct CDR3 sequences, 22% of them singletons. V was shortened by 7 bases and J by 4 bases, with 17 bases between the two germline ends. Germline CDR1 is SNHLY and CDR2 is FYNNEI. This CDR3 has 14 residues.

Source material: peripheral blood. This receptor was identified in a woman in her late teens or twenties with stable Graves' hyperthyroidism. Some clones in this sample may be carry-over from other donors' samples. This sequence joins TRBV2 and TRBJ2-7; maybe TRBD1 (5 bases). The CDR3 DNA reads as TGTGCCAGCAAAGAAGGCACGCAGGGATACGAGCAGTACTTC. As protein: CASKEGTQGYEQYF.